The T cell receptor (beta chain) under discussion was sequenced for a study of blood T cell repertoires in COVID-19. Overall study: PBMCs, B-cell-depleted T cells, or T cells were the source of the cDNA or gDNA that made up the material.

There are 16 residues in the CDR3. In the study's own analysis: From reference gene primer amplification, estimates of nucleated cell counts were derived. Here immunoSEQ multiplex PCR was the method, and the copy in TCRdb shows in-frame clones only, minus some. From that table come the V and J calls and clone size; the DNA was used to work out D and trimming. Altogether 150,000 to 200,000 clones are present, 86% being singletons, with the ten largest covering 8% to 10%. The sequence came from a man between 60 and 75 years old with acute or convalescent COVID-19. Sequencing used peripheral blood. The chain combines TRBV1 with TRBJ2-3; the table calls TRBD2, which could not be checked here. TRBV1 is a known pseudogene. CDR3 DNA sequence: TGCACCAGCAGCCAAGATAAGGGGGAGGGCCCAGATACGCAGTATTTT. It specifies CTSSQDKGEGPDTQYF.